The rows below give T cell receptor beta chains drawn from one sample of a study of siplizumab effects on memory and regulatory T cells. TCRdb's copy holds only in-frame clones and misses some; the assay was immunoSEQ multiplex PCR. The sample lists 110,000 or so clones, just over 90% occurring once. Sequenced material: non-Treg CD4+ T cells sorted from blood. These TCRs come from a human donor in good health. Both conserved end residues are part of each CDR3. A D gene is named only where the DNA matches it firmly. Part of the rows lack a size; the others show once, few, many or a class for expanded clones.

>TRBJ1-5|TRBV6-1|.|.
CASTTGRPGGQPQHF
TGTGCCAGCACTACGGGACGCCCGGGGGGTCAGCCCCAGCATTTT
>TRBJ2-4|TRBV30|.|.
CAWSVLGGPKYF
TGTGCCTGGAGTGTTCTCGGGGGGCCCAAGTACTTC
>TRBJ2-1|TRBV19|once|.
CASSIHSQYNEQFF
TGTGCCAGTAGTATTCACTCGCAGTACAATGAGCAGTTCTTC
>TRBJ1-1|TRBV11-2|.|.
CASSLQGWDTEAFF
TGTGCCAGCAGCCTACAGGGTTGGGACACTGAAGCTTTCTTT
>TRBJ1-2|TRBV6-1|.|.
CASSVSANYGYTF
TGTGCCAGCAGTGTAAGCGCTAACTATGGCTACACCTTC
>TRBJ2-7|TRBV18|.|.
CASSPAGAARSYEQYF
TGTGCCAGCTCACCCGCGGGGGCCGCCCGATCCTACGAGCAGTACTTC
>TRBJ1-1|TRBV19|.|.
CASSKVRNTEAFF
TGTGCCAGTAGTAAGGTCAGGAACACTGAAGCTTTCTTT
>TRBJ1-2|TRBV6-5|.|.
CASSSRSGTDYGYTF
TGTGCCAGCAGCTCCCGGTCCGGGACGGACTATGGCTACACCTTC
>TRBJ1-1|TRBV12-5|.|TRBD1
CASGSTPGQGAGTEAFF
TGTGCTAGTGGTTCGACTCCGGGACAGGGGGCAGGTACTGAAGCTTTCTTT
>TRBJ2-7|TRBV19|.|.
CASRSQGWAAYEQYF
TGTGCCAGTAGATCTCAGGGGTGGGCAGCATACGAGCAGTACTTC
>TRBJ1-3|TRBV7-8|.|.
CASSLGAHGSGNTIYF
TGTGCCAGCAGCTTAGGGGCCCACGGTTCTGGAAACACCATATATTTT
>TRBJ2-2|TRBV4-3|.|.
CASSQPLAGITGELFF
TGCGCCAGCAGCCAACCACTTGCGGGGATCACCGGGGAGCTGTTTTTT
>TRBJ2-7|TRBV7-9|.|.
CASSSTGTYEQYF
TGTGCCAGCAGCTCAACAGGGACCTACGAGCAGTACTTC
>TRBJ2-7|TRBV11-3|.|.
CASSSGPLRYEQYF
TGTGCCAGCAGTTCGGGCCCGTTGAGATACGAGCAGTACTTC